This entry describes one T cell receptor (beta chain). RNA was extracted from bulk tissue without any cell sorting. TCRbeta libraries were built with three rounds of nested PCR, modified from ARM-PCR. TCRdb ran MiXCR on the multiplex PCR reads and lists one entry per CDR3 protein. Of fewer than 120,000 distinct CDR3 sequences detected, approximately 87% appear once; the ten largest clones hold roughly 20%. This CDR3 contains 12 residues. Trimming took off 5 bases at V and 8 bases at J, with 12 bases between the two ends. Germline V gives CDR1 MNHNS, CDR2 SASEGT. The entry originates in a study of tumor and adjacent non-tumor tissue in lung cancer.

The clonotype was recovered from a man in his 70s with non-small cell lung cancer. The J gene is TRBJ1-2, the V gene TRBV6-1; no clear D gene. Sequencing was done on a sample of lung tumor tissue. CDR3 region: CASSLDSYGYTF. In DNA form, the CDR3 reads TGTGCCAGCAGTCTTGACTCTTACGGCTACACCTTC.